The sequence of this TCR beta chain was determined in a study of tissue T cells after allogeneic stem cell transplantation. At the level of the study: This research-autopsy study prospectively enrolled adult allogeneic hematopoietic cell transplant recipients with steroid-refractory graft-versus-host disease. Viable blood and marrow gave sorted CD3+ T cells if numbers allowed.

In this sample, this clone turned up once. TCRbeta CDR3 was sequenced at survey depth with template counts. Generated by immunoSEQ multiplex PCR, the TCRdb table keeps only in-frame clones and is missing some. The sample includes over 25,000 clones, 65% to 90% of them seen just once. This specimen consisted of blood, obtained before transplantation. The clonotype originates from a woman aged 18 to 49 who later had graft-versus-host disease after an allogeneic stem cell transplant.

This CDR3 is CASSYSSGAYEQYF. CDR3 nucleotides: TGTGCCAGCAGTTACTCTAGCGGGGCCTACGAGCAGTACTTC. V gene TRBV6-2 or TRBV6-3 combines with J gene TRBJ2-7; 8 bases map to TRBD2. Trimming took 0 bases from V and 2 from J; bases not matched to a gene: 0. The CDR3 is 14 residues long. Germline lookup yields CDR1 MNHEY and CDR2 SVGEGT.